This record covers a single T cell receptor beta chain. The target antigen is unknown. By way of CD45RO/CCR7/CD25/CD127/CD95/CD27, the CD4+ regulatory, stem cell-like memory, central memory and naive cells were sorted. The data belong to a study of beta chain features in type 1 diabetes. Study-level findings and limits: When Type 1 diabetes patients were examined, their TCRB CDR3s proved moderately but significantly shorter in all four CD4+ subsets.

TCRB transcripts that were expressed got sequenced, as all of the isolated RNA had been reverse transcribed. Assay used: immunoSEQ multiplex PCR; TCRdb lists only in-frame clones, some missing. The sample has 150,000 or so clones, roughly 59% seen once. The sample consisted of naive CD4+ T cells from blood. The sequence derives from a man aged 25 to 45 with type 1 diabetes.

CDR3 nucleotide sequence: TGCAGCGTCTCACAGGGTGATGAAGCTTTCTTT. Residues: CSVSQGDEAFF. The V gene is TRBV29-1, the J gene TRBJ1-1; perhaps TRBD1 as D (6 bases). Germline CDR1 reads SQVTM; CDR2 reads ANQGSEA. Deletions cut 6 bases from V and 7 bases from J, with 12 bases between. The CDR3 is made up of 11 amino acids.